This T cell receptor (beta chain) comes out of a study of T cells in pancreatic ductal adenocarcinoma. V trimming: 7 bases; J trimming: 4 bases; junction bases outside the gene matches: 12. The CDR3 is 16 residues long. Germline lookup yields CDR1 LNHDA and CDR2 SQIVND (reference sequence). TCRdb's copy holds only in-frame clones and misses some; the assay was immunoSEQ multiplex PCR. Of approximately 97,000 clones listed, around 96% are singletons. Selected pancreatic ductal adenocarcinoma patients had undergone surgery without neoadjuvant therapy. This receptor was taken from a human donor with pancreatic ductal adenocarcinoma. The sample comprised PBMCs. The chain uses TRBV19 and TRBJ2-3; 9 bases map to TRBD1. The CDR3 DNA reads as TGTGCCAGTAAGCGGGATAGGACAGGGGACGCAGATACGCAGTATTTT. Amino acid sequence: CASKRDRTGDADTQYF. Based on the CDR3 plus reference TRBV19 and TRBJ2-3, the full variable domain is DGGITQSPKYLFRKEGQNVTLSCEQNLNHDAMYWYRQDPGQGLRLIYYSQIVNDFQKGDIAEGYSVSREKKESFPLTVTSAQKNPTAFYLCASKRDRTGDADTQYFGPGTRLTVL.